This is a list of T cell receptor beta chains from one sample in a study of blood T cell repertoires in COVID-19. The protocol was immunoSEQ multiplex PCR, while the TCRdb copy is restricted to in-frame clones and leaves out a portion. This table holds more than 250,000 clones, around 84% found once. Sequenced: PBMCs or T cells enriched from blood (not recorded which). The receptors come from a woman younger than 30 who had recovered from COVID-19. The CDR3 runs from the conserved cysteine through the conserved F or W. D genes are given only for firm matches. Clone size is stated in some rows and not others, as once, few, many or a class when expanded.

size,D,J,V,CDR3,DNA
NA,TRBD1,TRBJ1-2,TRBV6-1,CASSASGTAANYGYTF,TGTGCCAGCAGTGCCTCCGGGACAGCTGCTAACTATGGCTACACCTTC
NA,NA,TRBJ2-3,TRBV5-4,CASSLLTTDTQYF,TGTGCCAGCAGCCTATTGACTACAGATACGCAGTATTTT
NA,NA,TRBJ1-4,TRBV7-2,CASSPRTAPIEKLFF,TGTGCCAGCAGCCCCAGGACAGCTCCCATTGAAAAACTGTTTTTT
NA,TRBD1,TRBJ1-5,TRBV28,CASSPRGPGQPQHF,TGTGCCAGCAGCCCCAGGGGGCCGGGTCAGCCCCAGCATTTT
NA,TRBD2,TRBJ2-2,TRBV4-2,CASSQETSGGAGELFF,TGTGCCAGCAGCCAAGAAACTAGCGGGGGGGCCGGGGAGCTGTTTTTT
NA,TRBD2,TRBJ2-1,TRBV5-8,CASVGTGLAGLNEQFF,TGTGCCAGTGTGGGGACAGGACTAGCGGGACTCAATGAGCAGTTCTTC
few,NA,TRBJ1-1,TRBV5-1,CASSLGLLNTEAFF,TGCGCCAGCAGCTTGGGTCTTTTAAACACTGAAGCTTTCTTT
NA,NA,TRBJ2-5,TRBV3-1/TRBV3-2,CASSQMHTIQETQYF,TGTGCCAGCAGCCAAATGCACACAATCCAAGAGACCCAGTACTTC
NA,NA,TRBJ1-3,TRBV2,CASTPGRGIVGNTIYF,TGTGCCAGTACTCCCGGGAGGGGAATTGTCGGAAACACCATATATTTT
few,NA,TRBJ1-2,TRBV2,CASSENVRVIYGYTF,TGTGCCAGCAGTGAGAATGTCAGGGTAATCTATGGCTACACCTTC
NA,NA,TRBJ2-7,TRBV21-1,CASSLAGGSNEQYF,TGTGCCAGCTCCCTAGCGGGAGGAAGTAACGAGCAGTACTTC
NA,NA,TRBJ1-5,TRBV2,CASRDLQGGQPQHF,TGTGCCAGCAGGGACTTACAAGGAGGACAGCCCCAGCATTTT
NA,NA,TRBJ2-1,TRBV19,CASSVVFEGYNEQFF,TGTGCCAGTAGCGTAGTTTTTGAGGGCTACAATGAGCAGTTCTTC